This T cell receptor beta chain came from a study of blood T cells in healthy people across ages. The CDR3 extends over 15 amino acids. The V gene's germline CDR1 is SEHNR and CDR2 FQNEAQ (reference sequence). The authors ran a second PCR of roughly 6 to 12 cycles using a sample-barcoded 5' primer and a J-beta primer mix. TCRdb called the 5' RACE reads again in MiXCR, with one record for every CDR3 protein. The table lists fewer than 1,000,000 distinct CDR3 sequences, roughly 46% of them singletons. Note on this clonotype: Germline and junction disagree at one end, which may indicate a read error.

The chain carries TRBV7-9 and TRBJ2-5, with a tentative D call TRBD1 (5 bases). Material: blood. The TCR sequence derives from an older man in good health. CDR3 DNA: TGTGCCAGCAGCTCCTGGGGCCCCACCCAAGGGACCCAGTACTTC. Residues: CASSSWGPTQGTQYF.